These T cell receptor beta chains were read from a single sample in a study of blood T cells in healthy people across ages. One entry per CDR3 protein results from TCRdb running MiXCR on the 5' RACE reads. Of roughly 570,000 distinct CDR3 sequences listed, 25% to 30% are singletons. Sequencing input: blood. These receptors all stem from an older woman in good health. Both conserved end residues are part of each CDR3. Fields, in order: D gene, V gene, J gene, clone size, CDR3 DNA, CDR3 protein. A D gene is named only where the DNA matches it firmly. Size tells how often a clone was seen (once, few, many) or the class of an expanded clone, and some rows leave it out.

d_gene: TRBD2
v_gene: TRBV20-1
j_gene: TRBJ2-1
abundance: NA
CDR3nt: TGCAGTGCTAGAGATAGCGGGGGGCCGAGGGATGAGCAGTTCTTC
CDR3aa: CSARDSGGPRDEQFF

d_gene: NA
v_gene: TRBV29-1
j_gene: TRBJ1-2
abundance: NA
CDR3nt: TGCAGCGTTGGGGGGACACTCCATGGCTACACCTTC
CDR3aa: CSVGGTLHGYTF

d_gene: NA
v_gene: TRBV10-3
j_gene: TRBJ2-5
abundance: many
CDR3nt: TGTGCCATCAATTCGGGGATTCAAGAGACCCAGTACTTC
CDR3aa: CAINSGIQETQYF

d_gene: NA
v_gene: TRBV25-1
j_gene: TRBJ2-1
abundance: NA
CDR3nt: TGTGCCAGCAGTGAATGGAGGGGCGTCGCCAATGAGCAGTTCTTC
CDR3aa: CASSEWRGVANEQFF

d_gene: NA
v_gene: TRBV20-1
j_gene: TRBJ1-1
abundance: NA
CDR3nt: TGCAGTGCGCCCAGGTGGGGGGACACTGAAGCTTTCTTT
CDR3aa: CSAPRWGDTEAFF

d_gene: NA
v_gene: TRBV15
j_gene: TRBJ1-2
abundance: NA
CDR3nt: TGTGCCACCAGCAGAGCGAGGGTCTATGGCTACACCTTC
CDR3aa: CATSRARVYGYTF

d_gene: TRBD2
v_gene: TRBV5-5
j_gene: TRBJ2-2
abundance: many
CDR3nt: TGTGCCAGCAGCACTCGACTAGCGGGGACGAACACCGGGGAGCTGTTTTTT
CDR3aa: CASSTRLAGTNTGELFF

d_gene: TRBD2
v_gene: TRBV7-2
j_gene: TRBJ2-2
abundance: NA
CDR3nt: TGTACCAGCAGCTTAGATGCGGGGAGGGTGGACACCGGGGAGCTGTTTTTT
CDR3aa: CTSSLDAGRVDTGELFF

d_gene: NA
v_gene: TRBV3-1
j_gene: TRBJ2-1
abundance: many
CDR3nt: TGTGCCAGCAGTCTAAGAACTAGCTCCTACAATGAGCAGTTCTTC
CDR3aa: CASSLRTSSYNEQFF

d_gene: NA
v_gene: TRBV20-1
j_gene: TRBJ1-3
abundance: few
CDR3nt: TGCAGTGCTAGCCGGGGAGACACCATATATTTT
CDR3aa: CSASRGDTIYF

d_gene: NA
v_gene: TRBV14
j_gene: TRBJ1-2
abundance: once
CDR3nt: TGTGCCAGCAGCCAAGTTGCGGGGGATAAGGGGACTAACTATGGCTACACCTTC
CDR3aa: CASSQVAGDKGTNYGYTF

d_gene: TRBD2
v_gene: TRBV3-1
j_gene: TRBJ2-1
abundance: few
CDR3nt: TGTGCCAGCACCACCGACGGGGGGACGGGATACAATGAGCAGTTCTTC
CDR3aa: CASTTDGGTGYNEQFF

d_gene: NA
v_gene: TRBV10-3
j_gene: TRBJ2-6
abundance: many
CDR3nt: TGTGCCATCAGTGTCCCGACTGGGGCCAACGTCCTGACTTTC
CDR3aa: CAISVPTGANVLTF

d_gene: NA
v_gene: TRBV4-3
j_gene: TRBJ2-7
abundance: few
CDR3nt: TGCGCCACTTGCCACGAGCAGTACTTC
CDR3aa: CATCHEQYF

d_gene: NA
v_gene: TRBV4-2
j_gene: TRBJ1-5
abundance: NA
CDR3nt: TGTGCCAGCAGCCCCACTGGGCGGAACAATCAGCCCCAGCATTTT
CDR3aa: CASSPTGRNNQPQHF

d_gene: NA
v_gene: TRBV6-6
j_gene: TRBJ2-1
abundance: NA
CDR3nt: TGTGCCAGCACCGGGGTGGCAAACAATGAGCAGTTCTTC
CDR3aa: CASTGVANNEQFF

d_gene: TRBD1
v_gene: TRBV7-8
j_gene: TRBJ2-7
abundance: few
CDR3nt: TGTGCCAGCAGCAACGCGAGCCGGGACAGGGCCTACGAGCAGTACTTC
CDR3aa: CASSNASRDRAYEQYF

d_gene: NA
v_gene: TRBV3-1
j_gene: TRBJ2-5
abundance: NA
CDR3nt: TGTGCCAGCAGCCAATCGGCAACCGGGACCCAGTACTTC
CDR3aa: CASSQSATGTQYF

d_gene: TRBD1
v_gene: TRBV6-2/TRBV6-3
j_gene: TRBJ2-1
abundance: many
CDR3nt: TGTGCCAGCAGTTCCAGGGGGAATGAGCAGTTCTTC
CDR3aa: CASSSRGNEQFF

d_gene: NA
v_gene: TRBV20-1
j_gene: TRBJ2-5
abundance: NA
CDR3nt: TGCAGCCAGCGGGACAGTAAAGAGACCCAGTACTTC
CDR3aa: CSQRDSKETQYF

d_gene: TRBD1
v_gene: TRBV7-9
j_gene: TRBJ1-1
abundance: NA
CDR3nt: TGTGCCAGCAGCTATGCGGGACGACAGGGTGAAGCTTTCTTT
CDR3aa: CASSYAGRQGEAFF

d_gene: TRBD2
v_gene: TRBV19
j_gene: TRBJ2-3
abundance: NA
CDR3nt: TGTGCCAGCAGACCCCTAGCGGGGGGGTCAGATACGCAGTATTTT
CDR3aa: CASRPLAGGSDTQYF

d_gene: NA
v_gene: TRBV9
j_gene: TRBJ1-5
abundance: few
CDR3nt: TGTGCCAGCAGCGTCTCAGGGGATAGCAATCAGCCCCAGCATTTT
CDR3aa: CASSVSGDSNQPQHF

d_gene: TRBD2
v_gene: TRBV7-2
j_gene: TRBJ2-7
abundance: few
CDR3nt: TGTGCCAGCAGCTTAGCGGAGCTAGCGGGGGTTTACGAGCAGTATTTC
CDR3aa: CASSLAELAGVYEQYF

d_gene: TRBD2
v_gene: TRBV15
j_gene: TRBJ2-3
abundance: NA
CDR3nt: TGTGCCACCAGCGGGGGGGGGGACCTCACAGATACGCAGTATTTT
CDR3aa: CATSGGGDLTDTQYF

d_gene: NA
v_gene: TRBV7-2
j_gene: TRBJ1-1
abundance: few
CDR3nt: TGTGCCAGCAGCCCCGGAGGGGGAAGGTCGAACACTGAAGCTTTCTTT
CDR3aa: CASSPGGGRSNTEAFF

d_gene: TRBD2
v_gene: TRBV2
j_gene: TRBJ2-1
abundance: NA
CDR3nt: TGTGCCAGCAGTCCGGGACTAGCGGGAGAGAGGCAGTTCTTC
CDR3aa: CASSPGLAGERQFF

d_gene: NA
v_gene: TRBV6-6
j_gene: TRBJ1-5
abundance: few
CDR3nt: TGTGCCAGCAGCCCCACAAGTTCAGGACAGCCCCAGCATTTT
CDR3aa: CASSPTSSGQPQHF

d_gene: TRBD1
v_gene: TRBV7-6
j_gene: TRBJ2-1
abundance: NA
CDR3nt: TGTGCCAGCAGCGAACTCGGACAGGGAGGAAACAATGAGCAGTTCTTC
CDR3aa: CASSELGQGGNNEQFF

d_gene: NA
v_gene: TRBV4-3
j_gene: TRBJ2-1
abundance: NA
CDR3nt: TGCGCCAGCAGCCAAGAGACGGGTCTCTCCTACAATGAGCAGTTCTTC
CDR3aa: CASSQETGLSYNEQFF

d_gene: TRBD2
v_gene: TRBV7-6
j_gene: TRBJ2-1
abundance: NA
CDR3nt: TGTGCCAGCAGCCTTGGGACTAGCCGTCCCAATGAGCAGTTCTTC
CDR3aa: CASSLGTSRPNEQFF

d_gene: NA
v_gene: TRBV12-3/TRBV12-4
j_gene: TRBJ1-2
abundance: NA
CDR3nt: TGTGCCAGCAGTTTACAACGAAGGGGCTACACCTTC
CDR3aa: CASSLQRRGYTF

d_gene: NA
v_gene: TRBV20-1
j_gene: TRBJ2-5
abundance: few
CDR3nt: TGCAGTGCTAGTCGTAGCGGTATAATGGAGACCCAGTACTTC
CDR3aa: CSASRSGIMETQYF

d_gene: NA
v_gene: TRBV7-8
j_gene: TRBJ1-4
abundance: NA
CDR3nt: TGTGCCAGCAGCTTCGACAGGAGCCTTAATGAAAAACTGTTTTTT
CDR3aa: CASSFDRSLNEKLFF

d_gene: TRBD2
v_gene: TRBV7-2
j_gene: TRBJ2-3
abundance: NA
CDR3nt: TGTGCCAGCAGCTATATTCCCGGGACTAGCGGGGGTGATACGCAGTATTTT
CDR3aa: CASSYIPGTSGGDTQYF

d_gene: TRBD1
v_gene: TRBV28
j_gene: TRBJ2-7
abundance: NA
CDR3nt: TGTGCCAGCAGTGCGACAGGGGGAGTGGGCGAGCAGTACTTC
CDR3aa: CASSATGGVGEQYF

d_gene: TRBD2
v_gene: TRBV6-5
j_gene: TRBJ2-5
abundance: NA
CDR3nt: TGTGCCAGCAGTTACTCTCTAGCGGGGGTTAGCGAGACCCAGTACTTC
CDR3aa: CASSYSLAGVSETQYF

d_gene: NA
v_gene: TRBV6-5
j_gene: TRBJ1-2
abundance: few
CDR3nt: TGTGCCAGCAGTTACGGCATGGGGGGCTACACCTTC
CDR3aa: CASSYGMGGYTF

d_gene: TRBD2
v_gene: TRBV7-9
j_gene: TRBJ2-5
abundance: few
CDR3nt: TGTGCCAGCAGCCCCGGGGGGACTAGAGAGCAGTACTTC
CDR3aa: CASSPGGTREQYF

d_gene: NA
v_gene: TRBV20-1
j_gene: TRBJ2-7
abundance: NA
CDR3nt: TGCAGTGCTAGTCGGACTGTCTCCTACGAGCAGTACTTC
CDR3aa: CSASRTVSYEQYF

d_gene: NA
v_gene: TRBV25-1
j_gene: TRBJ1-6
abundance: NA
CDR3nt: TGTGCCAGCGGGATTGGACAGCCCAATTCACCCCTCCACTTT
CDR3aa: CASGIGQPNSPLHF

d_gene: NA
v_gene: TRBV27
j_gene: TRBJ1-1
abundance: NA
CDR3nt: TGTGCCAGCAGTTTAGGGACATCCAACACTGAAGCTTTCTTT
CDR3aa: CASSLGTSNTEAFF

d_gene: NA
v_gene: TRBV5-1
j_gene: TRBJ2-1
abundance: NA
CDR3nt: TGCGCCAGCAGCCGCATGACCTCCTCCAATGAGCAGTTCTTC
CDR3aa: CASSRMTSSNEQFF

d_gene: NA
v_gene: TRBV6-8
j_gene: TRBJ2-3
abundance: few
CDR3nt: TGTGCCAGCCGGGACGGATGCACAGATACGCAGTATTTT
CDR3aa: CASRDGCTDTQYF

d_gene: NA
v_gene: TRBV7-8
j_gene: TRBJ2-1
abundance: NA
CDR3nt: TGTGCCAGCAGCTTAGTAAGGGCGTACAATGAGCAGTTCTTC
CDR3aa: CASSLVRAYNEQFF

d_gene: NA
v_gene: TRBV4-3
j_gene: TRBJ2-7
abundance: NA
CDR3nt: TGCGCCAGCAGCCAAGGAGTATTTGACTCCTACGAGCAGTACTTC
CDR3aa: CASSQGVFDSYEQYF

d_gene: TRBD1
v_gene: TRBV5-3
j_gene: TRBJ1-1
abundance: NA
CDR3nt: TGTGCCAGAAGCCCCGACAGGGGGGAAGCTTTCTTT
CDR3aa: CARSPDRGEAFF

d_gene: NA
v_gene: TRBV12-3/TRBV12-4
j_gene: TRBJ1-2
abundance: few
CDR3nt: TGTGCCAGCAGTCTCACAGGGTACTTCTGTGGCTACACCTTC
CDR3aa: CASSLTGYFCGYTF

d_gene: TRBD2
v_gene: TRBV20-1
j_gene: TRBJ2-3
abundance: few
CDR3nt: TGCAGTGCTGAAGTCCCGGGACTAGCGGGGGGGCGAAATACGCAGTATTTT
CDR3aa: CSAEVPGLAGGRNTQYF

d_gene: TRBD1
v_gene: TRBV5-1
j_gene: TRBJ2-7
abundance: many
CDR3nt: TGCGCCAGCAGCTTGGGACAGGGTATCTACGAGCAGTACTTC
CDR3aa: CASSLGQGIYEQYF

d_gene: NA
v_gene: TRBV25-1
j_gene: TRBJ1-3
abundance: few
CDR3nt: TGTGCCAGCAGTGAATGGGGCAGGTCCTCTGGAAACACCATATATTTT
CDR3aa: CASSEWGRSSGNTIYF

d_gene: TRBD1
v_gene: TRBV7-9
j_gene: TRBJ1-4
abundance: many
CDR3nt: TGTGCCAGCAGCTTAGGACAGGGTCGGGGAGCAACTAATGAAAAACTGTTTTTT
CDR3aa: CASSLGQGRGATNEKLFF

d_gene: NA
v_gene: TRBV7-2
j_gene: TRBJ2-7
abundance: NA
CDR3nt: TGTGCCAGCAGCCTCGGTCGACAGGGAGGAATGTACTTC
CDR3aa: CASSLGRQGGMYF

d_gene: NA
v_gene: TRBV21-1
j_gene: TRBJ2-1
abundance: few
CDR3nt: TGTGCCAGCAGCAACCCCGGGACTAGCGCCTACAATGAGCAGTTCTTC
CDR3aa: CASSNPGTSAYNEQFF

d_gene: TRBD2
v_gene: TRBV5-5
j_gene: TRBJ2-5
abundance: NA
CDR3nt: TGTGCCAGCAGCTCTCATGTCCTACAGCGGGGTATCCAAGAGACCCAGTACTTC
CDR3aa: CASSSHVLQRGIQETQYF

d_gene: TRBD1
v_gene: TRBV7-9
j_gene: TRBJ2-5
abundance: NA
CDR3nt: TGTGCCAGCAGCGGAGGGACAGGGCGCCGGGAGACCCAGTACTTC
CDR3aa: CASSGGTGRRETQYF

d_gene: TRBD1
v_gene: TRBV4-1
j_gene: TRBJ2-5
abundance: few
CDR3nt: TGCGCCAGCAGCCCGGACAGGGAGCTCCAAGAGACCCAGTACTTC
CDR3aa: CASSPDRELQETQYF

d_gene: NA
v_gene: TRBV24-1
j_gene: TRBJ2-7
abundance: NA
CDR3nt: TGTGCCACCAGTGACACAGGTACCTACGAGCAGTACTTC
CDR3aa: CATSDTGTYEQYF